Shown below are 26 T cell receptor beta chains from a single sample sequenced in a study of OX40 agonist ivuxolimab in advanced cancers. Sequencing used immunoSEQ multiplex PCR; TCRdb keeps in-frame clones, though not all of them. The data hold tens of thousands of clones, with roughly 87% observed a single time. Source: CD4+ or CD8+ T cells sorted from blood, taken in a trial of the OX40 agonist ivuxolimab. Every receptor here comes from an adult with an advanced solid tumor such as melanoma, head and neck, liver or kidney cancer.

DNA for the CDR3: TGCGCCAGCAGCCCCGGCAGGGGTGATAACTATGGCTACACCTTC. Translation gives CASSPGRGDNYGYTF. This chain links TRBV5-1 with TRBJ1-2; tentative D call: TRBD1 (6 bases). Germline V CDR1 and CDR2: SGHRS, YFSETQ. This CDR3 is 15 amino acids long. V was pared by 4 bases and J by 1 base, with 14 bases between.

The chain employs TRBV27 and TRBJ2-2, with TRBD1 identical over 9 bases. The germline V gene encodes CDR1 MNHEY and CDR2 SMNVEV (reference sequence). With V trimmed by 6 bases and J by 3 bases, 5 bases remained unmatched. This CDR3 contains 15 residues. The CDR3 region has the DNA TGTGCCAGCAGAACGGGACAGGGAGACACCGGGGAGCTGTTTTTT. It yields the protein CASRTGQGDTGELFF.

CDR3 nucleotides: TGTGCCACCAGCAGAGATTTGGGGACTAGCGGGTGGAGGGGCACAGATACGCAGTATTTT. Translated, it gives CATSRDLGTSGWRGTDTQYF. The V call is TRBV15, the J call TRBJ2-3; 12 nucleotides align to TRBD2. CDR1 and CDR2 from the germline V gene are LNHNV and YYDKDF (reference sequence). After removal of 0 bases from V and 1 base from J, the junction contained 11 bases not matched to a gene. CDR3 length equals 20 residues.

The chain uses TRBV7-9 and TRBJ2-1; perhaps D is TRBD1 or TRBD2 (6 bases each). The ends were cut back, 0 bases at V and 4 bases at J, with 10 bases in the middle. CDR1 and CDR2 from the germline V gene are SEHNR and FQNEAQ (reference sequence). The CDR3 runs to 15 residues. The CDR3 spells CASSLARRGYNEQFF. The CDR3 nucleotides read TGTGCCAGCAGCTTAGCTAGGAGGGGGTACAATGAGCAGTTCTTC.

This CDR3 reads CASSLGGTGGRPQTF. For the CDR3, the DNA is TGTGCCAGCAGCTTGGGGGGGACAGGGGGCCGCCCTCAAACCTTC. This chain uses TRBV5-5 with TRBJ1-2; 12 bases map to TRBD1. V shed 0 bases and J 14 bases; nucleotides not matched to a gene: 11. This CDR3 is built from 15 residues. Germline CDR1 and CDR2: SGHKS and YYEKEE (reference sequence).

The J gene is TRBJ1-2, the V gene TRBV9; 7 bases align to TRBD1. Germline-derived CDR1 and CDR2 are SGDLS and YYNGEE. The CDR3 has 14 residues. The junction had 3 bases not matched to a gene; V was cut back by 0 bases and J by 4 bases. The CDR3 sequence is CASSVGDSLYGYTF. The CDR3 DNA reads as TGTGCCAGCAGCGTAGGGGACAGCCTCTATGGCTACACCTTC.

This sequence joins TRBV30 and TRBJ1-3, with 7 nucleotides matching TRBD1. Germline V lookup: CDR1 GTSNPN, CDR2 SVGIG (reference sequence). With 4 bases clipped from V and 3 bases from J, the junction kept 18 bases outside the gene matches. This CDR3 comprises 18 residues. CDR3 residues: CAWTLLGDSPRGGNTIYF. As DNA, the CDR3 is TGTGCCTGGACCCTATTGGGGGACAGTCCTAGAGGTGGAAACACCATATATTTT.

The rearrangement links TRBV11-2 to TRBJ1-1; D remains ambiguous. The CDR3 runs 12 residues. The V gene lost 1 base and the J gene lost 4 bases, with 4 bases spanning the gap. Germline CDR1 and CDR2: SGHAT and FQNNGV. The CDR3 is CASSLGPTEAFF. CDR3 sequence (DNA): TGTGCCAGCAGCTTAGGACCCACTGAAGCTTTCTTT. Looking up the rest from reference TRBV11-2 and TRBJ1-1 gives the full variable domain: EAGVAQSPRYKIIEKRQSVAFWCNPISGHATLYWYQQILGQGPKLLIQFQNNGVVDDSQLPKDRFSAERLKGVDSTLKIQPAKLEDSAVYLCASSLGPTEAFFGQGTRLTVV.

About this clone itself: One junction end disagrees with the germline gene, perhaps due to a read error. V gene TRBV7-7 combines with J gene TRBJ2-5; 7 bases map to TRBD2. Germline CDR1 reads SSHAT; CDR2 reads FNYEAQ (reference sequence). There are 13 residues in the CDR3. The DNA for the CDR3 is TGTGCTAGCAGCCCGGGACTAAAAGAGACCCAGTACTTC. Protein: CASSPGLKETQYF.

This chain connects TRBV19 to TRBJ1-2; TRBD1 agrees at 10 bases. V shed 5 bases and J 4 bases; nucleotides not matched to a gene: 7. Germline V gene lookup returns CDR1 LNHDA and CDR2 SQIVND (reference sequence). The CDR3 is 15 residues long. The CDR3 nucleotides read TGTGCCAGTAGTCCCGGGACAGGGGATGGCTATGGCTACACCTTC. It is translated as CASSPGTGDGYGYTF.

This clone was seen only once. V is TRBV6-1 and J is TRBJ1-2; D remains ambiguous. V dropped 3 bases and J dropped 3 bases, with 2 bases sitting between them. The CDR3 loop spans 11 amino acids. From germline, CDR1 is MNHNS and CDR2 SASEGT. In DNA form, the CDR3 reads TGTGCCAGCAGTGATTACTATGGCTACACCTTC. Translation gives CASSDYYGYTF.

The chain recombines TRBV5-6 with TRBJ2-3, with a weak D call TRBD2 (5 bases). The V end lost 1 base, the J end lost 2 bases, and 17 bases lay between the germline ends. CDR1 is SGHDT and CDR2 is YYEEEE in the germline V gene. The length of the CDR3 is 17 residues. The CDR3 DNA reads TGTGCCAGCAGCTTGAAGAGGGTCCAGAGGGACACAGATACGCAGTATTTT. Its translation: CASSLKRVQRDTDTQYF. Full variable domain (outside the CDR3, taken from reference TRBV5-6 and TRBJ2-3): DAGVTQSPTHLIKTRGQQVTLRCSPKSGHDTVSWYQQALGQGPQFIFQYYEEEERQRGNFPDRFSGHQFPNYSSELNVNALLLGDSALYLCASSLKRVQRDTDTQYFGPGTRLTVL.

This rearrangement joins TRBV5-1 to TRBJ2-2; a possible D gene is TRBD1 (6 bases). The length of the CDR3 is 15 residues. The V gene's germline CDR1 is SGHRS and CDR2 YFSETQ. V lost 3 bases and J 4 bases, leaving 13 bases between the germline ends. CDR3 protein: CASSSDGRGTGELFF. The CDR3 DNA sequence: TGCGCCAGCAGCTCGGATGGCAGGGGCACCGGGGAGCTGTTTTTT.

J is TRBJ1-2 and V is TRBV4-2, with D perhaps matching TRBD1 (6 bases). The germline V gene has CDR1 LGHNA and CDR2 YNFKEQ. This CDR3 spans 15 amino acids. Trimming stripped 0 bases from V and 6 bases from J, with 14 bases between. This CDR3 is CASSQEWGQVNGYTF. In DNA form, the CDR3 reads TGTGCCAGCAGCCAAGAATGGGGGCAGGTTAATGGCTACACCTTC.

This clone was found a few times. The rearrangement links TRBV10-3 to TRBJ1-6; 7 nucleotides line up with TRBD1. J lost 9 bases, V lost 6 bases, and 5 bases had no gene match. Germline V gives CDR1 ENHRY, CDR2 SYGVKD. The CDR3 has 13 residues. CDR3 sequence: CAIRGAGGSPLHF. CDR3 DNA sequence: TGTGCCATCAGAGGGGCAGGGGGTTCACCCCTCCACTTT.

This clone occurred once. The chain couples TRBV29-1 to TRBJ2-2; 8 nucleotides agree with TRBD1. V lost 4 bases, J lost 4 bases, and 8 bases stayed unmatched. This CDR3 region has 15 residues. Germline V gene lookup returns CDR1 SQVTM and CDR2 ANQGSEA. The CDR3 DNA follows: TGCAGCGTTGGCCCAGGGGGCGCGGGCACCGGGGAGCTGTTTTTT. Translation gives CSVGPGGAGTGELFF.

This rearrangement joins TRBV6-1 to TRBJ2-4, with D possibly being TRBD1 or TRBD2 (5 bases each). Trimming took 1 base from V and 8 from J, leaving 18 bases between them. Germline CDR1 MNHNS, CDR2 SASEGT. This CDR3 is built from 16 residues. The CDR3 sequence: CASSEDVGVGRYIQYF. The CDR3 coding sequence is TGTGCCAGCAGTGAAGATGTGGGGGTCGGACGTTACATTCAGTACTTC.

The V and J genes are TRBV6-5 and TRBJ1-3, with 7 bases aligning to TRBD1. This CDR3 comprises 15 residues. J lost 0 bases, V lost 6 bases, and 5 bases had no gene match. Germline CDR1 MNHEY, CDR2 SVGAGI. This chain's CDR3 is CASRRTGDSGNTIYF. The CDR3 bases are TGTGCCAGCAGACGGACAGGCGACTCTGGAAACACCATATATTTT.

The gene calls are TRBV7-2 and TRBJ1-3; a possible D gene is TRBD1 (6 bases). The germline CDR1 and CDR2 sequences are SGHTA and FQGNSA. V was shortened by 5 bases and J by 0 bases, with 8 bases between the two germline ends. The CDR3 has 14 amino acids. The CDR3 DNA reads as TGTGCCAGCAGCCCCAGGGGCTCTGGAAACACCATATATTTT. Encoded protein: CASSPRGSGNTIYF.

The chain couples TRBV7-2 to TRBJ2-7; D is possibly TRBD2 (5 bases). CDR1 is SGHTA and CDR2 is FQGNSA in the germline V gene. This CDR3 spans 14 amino acids. V shed 1 base and J shed 6 bases, with 13 bases lying between them. Here the CDR3 reads CASSLVSTTREQYF. CDR3 DNA: TGTGCCAGCAGCTTAGTTTCGACTACCCGCGAGCAGTACTTC.

The gene calls are TRBV10-3 and TRBJ2-3; D is ambiguous. CDR3 length: 11 residues. The germline V gene encodes CDR1 ENHRY and CDR2 SYGVKD. V was shortened by 4 bases and J by 7 bases, with 6 bases between the two germline ends. The CDR3 DNA reads TGTGCCATCAGTGCCAAATATACGCAGTATTTT. Its translation is CAISAKYTQYF.

The CDR3 nucleotides are TGTGCCAGCTCACCACCGCTAGCGGGGGGCCCCCGGGAGACCCAGTACTTC. This gives the protein CASSPPLAGGPRETQYF. The chain has TRBV18 and TRBJ2-5; 11 bases agree with TRBD2. The CDR3 spans 17 residues. Germline V CDR1 and CDR2: KGHSH, LQKENI. V shed 0 bases and J 5 bases; nucleotides not matched to a gene: 8.

The chain is built from TRBV6-6 and TRBJ1-2; D gene unclear. CDR3 length: 11 amino acids. V was trimmed by 6 bases and J by 11 bases, leaving 13 bases between them. The germline gives CDR1 MNHNY, CDR2 SVGAGI (reference sequence). The DNA of the CDR3 is TGTGCCAGCAGAGCGGACCTTCAGTACACCTTC. It encodes CASRADLQYTF.

CDR3 nucleotide sequence: TGTGCCTGGAGTGTACACATCCTGGGGCTCGGAAACACCATATATTTT. It translates to CAWSVHILGLGNTIYF. This sequence joins TRBV30 and TRBJ1-3, with D possibly being TRBD1 (5 bases). V gave up 0 bases and J gave up 4 bases, with 16 bases separating them. CDR1 is GTSNPN, CDR2 SVGIG, per germline (reference sequence). This CDR3 has 16 amino acids.

J is TRBJ1-3 and V is TRBV18, with D maybe TRBD1 (6 bases). This CDR3 comprises 16 residues. Trimming took off 3 bases at V and 0 bases at J, with 12 bases between the two ends. Germline CDR1 reads KGHSH; CDR2 reads LQKENI. The CDR3 bases are TGTGCCAGCTCACCGACTGGGACACACTCTGGAAACACCATATATTTT. It yields the protein CASSPTGTHSGNTIYF.

This clone was found once. The J gene is TRBJ1-2, the V gene TRBV6-5, with a tentative D call TRBD1 (5 bases). The germline V and J ends were trimmed by 5 bases and 5 bases, with 12 bases remaining between them. From germline, CDR1 is MNHEY and CDR2 SVGAGI. The CDR3 totals 13 residues. The CDR3 loop reads CASSLTGPYGYTF. In DNA form, the CDR3 reads TGTGCCAGCAGTCTTACAGGACCTTATGGCTACACCTTC.